Below, 5 T cell receptor beta chains from the same sample are listed, as sequenced in a study of CD8 T cells in ankylosing spondylitis (dated by TCRdb to the late 2010s). Their antigen targets remain unknown. The full study reports these points: Blood from ankylosing spondylitis patients appeared to be characterized by a TCR beta motif composed of 7 to 9 highly homologous amino acid variants.

The method was 5' RACE. Sequencing instrument: Illumina HiSeq 2500. Through fastp at Q25 and MiXCR, TCRdb rebuilt clones from the public reads, retaining in-frame beta chains. Each entry is one CDR3 protein sequence, shown with its most common DNA and genes. This sample has a few hundred thousand distinct CDR3 sequences in its table, and 20% to 25% of those were observed once. About 17% of the sample is taken by the ten largest. The sequencing input was blood, either unsorted or a sorted T cell fraction (not recorded which). The receptors were gathered from a male donor with ankylosing spondylitis.

The chain joins TRBV28 to TRBJ2-7; D might be TRBD1 (6 bases). Germline lookup yields CDR1 MDHEN and CDR2 SYDVKM. V shed 10 bases and J shed 3 bases, with 19 bases lying between them. The CDR3 spans 14 residues. DNA for the CDR3: TGTGCCACCGCCGGACAGTCCTCGGGCTACGAGCAGTACTTC. Translating it yields CATAGQSSGYEQYF.

In its sample, this clonotype was seen a few times. The chain couples TRBV10-3 to TRBJ2-7; 12 bases are a match to TRBD1. CDR3 size: 16 residues. Germline V CDR1 and CDR2: ENHRY, SYGVKD. V gave up 0 bases and J gave up 5 bases; unmatched junction bases: 5. CDR3 sequence (DNA): TGTGCCATCAGTGAGTCCCTGGGACAGGGGGCCCACGAGCAGTACTTC. This translates into CAISESLGQGAHEQYF.

The CDR3, as DNA: TGTGCCAGCAGCTACGGGGGGCTTCAAGAGACCCAGTACTTC. Amino acids: CASSYGGLQETQYF. This sequence joins TRBV11-2 and TRBJ2-5; D is perhaps TRBD2 (7 bases). The ends were cut back, 4 bases at V and 2 bases at J, with 11 bases in the middle. Germline V gives CDR1 SGHAT, CDR2 FQNNGV. The CDR3 spans 14 residues. Filled out from reference TRBV11-2 and TRBJ2-5, the complete variable domain reads EAGVAQSPRYKIIEKRQSVAFWCNPISGHATLYWYQQILGQGPKLLIQFQNNGVVDDSQLPKDRFSAERLKGVDSTLKIQPAKLEDSAVYLCASSYGGLQETQYFGPGTRLLVL.

This clonotype occurred a few times. This chain links TRBV12-3 or TRBV12-4 with TRBJ2-7; D is unclear. V shed 3 bases and J shed 2 bases, with 11 bases lying between them. CDR3 length: 14 residues. CDR3 sequence (DNA): TGTGCCAGCAGTTTCCGCGAATCCCCCTACGAGCAGTACTTC. This codes for CASSFRESPYEQYF.

The rearrangement links TRBV7-2 to TRBJ2-5; 7 bases line up with TRBD2. CDR1 and CDR2 from the germline V gene are SGHTA and FQGNSA. The CDR3 contains 14 residues. V lost 6 bases and J lost 5; bases outside the gene matches: 9. This CDR3 is CASSLHTRGETQYF. The CDR3 DNA reads as TGTGCCAGCAGTCTCCACACGCGGGGGGAGACCCAGTACTTC.